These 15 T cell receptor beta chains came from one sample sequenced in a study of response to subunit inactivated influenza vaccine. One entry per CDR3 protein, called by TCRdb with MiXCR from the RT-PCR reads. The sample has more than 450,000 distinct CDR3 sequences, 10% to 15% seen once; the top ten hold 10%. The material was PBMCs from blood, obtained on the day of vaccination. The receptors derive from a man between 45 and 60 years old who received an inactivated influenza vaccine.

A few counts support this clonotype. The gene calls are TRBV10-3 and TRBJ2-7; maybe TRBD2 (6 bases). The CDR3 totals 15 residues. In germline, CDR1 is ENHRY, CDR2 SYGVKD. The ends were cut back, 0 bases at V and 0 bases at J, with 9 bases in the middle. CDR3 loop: CAISESHGSSYEQYF. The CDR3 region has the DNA TGTGCCATCAGTGAGTCGCACGGGAGCTCCTACGAGCAGTACTTC.

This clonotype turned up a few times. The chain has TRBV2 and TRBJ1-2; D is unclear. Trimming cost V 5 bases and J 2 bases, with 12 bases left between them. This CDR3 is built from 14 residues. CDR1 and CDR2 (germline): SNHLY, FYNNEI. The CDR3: CASSPVVSNYGYTF. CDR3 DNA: TGTGCCAGCAGTCCCGTGGTTTCCAACTATGGCTACACCTTC.

CDR3 bases: TGTGCCAGCAGTTACTCTCAGTATTACGAGCAGTACTTC. As protein: CASSYSQYYEQYF. The J gene is TRBJ2-7, the V gene TRBV6-5; no clear D gene. The CDR3 extends over 13 amino acids. Germline-derived CDR1 and CDR2 are MNHEY and SVGAGI. V was pared by 0 bases and J by 4 bases, with 7 bases between.

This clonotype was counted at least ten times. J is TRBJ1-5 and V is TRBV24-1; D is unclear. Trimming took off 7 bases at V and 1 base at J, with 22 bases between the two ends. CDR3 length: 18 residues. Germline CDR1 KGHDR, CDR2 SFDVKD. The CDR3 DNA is TGTGCCACCAGGGAGGTTATTTCTGCTACGGAAAGCAATCAGCCCCAGCATTTT. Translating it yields CATREVISATESNQPQHF.

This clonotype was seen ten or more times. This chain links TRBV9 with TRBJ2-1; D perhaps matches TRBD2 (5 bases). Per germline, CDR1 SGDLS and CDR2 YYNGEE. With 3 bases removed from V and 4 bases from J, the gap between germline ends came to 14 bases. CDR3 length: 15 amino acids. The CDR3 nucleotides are TGTGCCAGCAGCGCACGTGGGGAGCGGTACAATGAGCAGTTCTTC. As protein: CASSARGERYNEQFF.

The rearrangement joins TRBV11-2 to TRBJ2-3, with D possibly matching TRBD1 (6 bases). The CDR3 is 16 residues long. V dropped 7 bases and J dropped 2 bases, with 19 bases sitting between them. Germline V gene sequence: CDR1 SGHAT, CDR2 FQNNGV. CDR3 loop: CASTRGLAGATDTQYF. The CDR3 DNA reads TGTGCCAGCACCCGAGGGCTAGCAGGGGCCACAGATACGCAGTATTTT.

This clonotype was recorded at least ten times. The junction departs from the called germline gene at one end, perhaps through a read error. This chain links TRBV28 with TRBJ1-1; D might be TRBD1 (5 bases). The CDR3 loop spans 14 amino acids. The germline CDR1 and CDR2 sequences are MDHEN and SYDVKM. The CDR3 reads CASSLFGGNTEAFF. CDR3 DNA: TGTGCCAGCAGCTTATTCGGGGGAAACACTGAAGCTTTCTTT.

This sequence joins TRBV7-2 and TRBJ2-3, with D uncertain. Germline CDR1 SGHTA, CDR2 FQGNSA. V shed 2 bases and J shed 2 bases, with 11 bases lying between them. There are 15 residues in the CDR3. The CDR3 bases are TGTGCCAGCAGCTTAACCGGAACCTTCACAGATACGCAGTATTTT. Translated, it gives CASSLTGTFTDTQYF. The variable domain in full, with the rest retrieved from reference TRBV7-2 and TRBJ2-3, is GAGVSQSPSNKVTEKGKDVELRCDPISGHTALYWYRQSLGQGLEFLIYFQGNSAPDKSGLPSDRFSAERTGGSVSTLTIQRTQQEDSAVYLCASSLTGTFTDTQYFGPGTRLTVL.

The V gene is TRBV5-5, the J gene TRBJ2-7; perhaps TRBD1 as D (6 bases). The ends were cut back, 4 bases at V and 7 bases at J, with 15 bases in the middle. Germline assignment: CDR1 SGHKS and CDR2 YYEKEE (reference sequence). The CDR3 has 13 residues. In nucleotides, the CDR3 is TGTGCCAGCAGCCTAACCAGGGGTTTTGAGCAGTACTTC. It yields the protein CASSLTRGFEQYF. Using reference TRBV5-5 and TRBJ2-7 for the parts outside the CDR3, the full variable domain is DAGVTQSPTHLIKTRGQQVTLRCSPISGHKSVSWYQQVLGQGPQFIFQYYEKEERGRGNFPDRFSARQFPNYSSELNVNALLLGDSALYLCASSLTRGFEQYFGPGTRLTVT.

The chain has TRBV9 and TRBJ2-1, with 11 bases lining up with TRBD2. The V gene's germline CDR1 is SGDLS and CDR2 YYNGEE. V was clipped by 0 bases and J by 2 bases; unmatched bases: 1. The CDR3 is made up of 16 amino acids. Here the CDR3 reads CASSVGLAGTYNEQFF. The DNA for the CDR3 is TGTGCCAGCAGCGTAGGACTAGCGGGGACCTACAATGAGCAGTTCTTC.

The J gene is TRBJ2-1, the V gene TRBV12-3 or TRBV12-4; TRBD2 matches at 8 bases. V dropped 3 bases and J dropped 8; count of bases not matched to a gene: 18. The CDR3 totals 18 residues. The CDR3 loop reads CASSFPPALGGGRDEQFF. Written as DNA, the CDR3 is TGTGCCAGCAGTTTTCCCCCAGCTCTGGGCGGGGGGAGGGATGAGCAGTTCTTC.

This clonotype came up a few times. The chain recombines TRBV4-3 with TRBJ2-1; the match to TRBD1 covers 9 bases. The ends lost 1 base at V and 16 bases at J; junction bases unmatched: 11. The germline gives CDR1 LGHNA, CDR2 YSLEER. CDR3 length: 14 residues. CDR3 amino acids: CASSQVTGDRVFFF. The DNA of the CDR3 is TGCGCCAGCAGCCAAGTCACCGGGGACAGGGTTTTTTTCTTC.

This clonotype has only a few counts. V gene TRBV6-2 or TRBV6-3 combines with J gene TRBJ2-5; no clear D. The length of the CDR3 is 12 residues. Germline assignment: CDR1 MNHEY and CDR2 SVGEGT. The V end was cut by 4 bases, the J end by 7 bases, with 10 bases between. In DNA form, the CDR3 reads TGTGCCAGCAGTTCCCCGTTAGGGACCCAGTACTTC. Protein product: CASSSPLGTQYF.

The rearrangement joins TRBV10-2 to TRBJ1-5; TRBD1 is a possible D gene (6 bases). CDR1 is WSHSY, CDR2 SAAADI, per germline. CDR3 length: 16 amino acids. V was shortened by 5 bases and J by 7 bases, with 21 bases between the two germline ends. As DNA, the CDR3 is TGCGCCAGCAGTCGCGGACAGCCCGGGCCGGGGCAGCCCCAGCATTTT. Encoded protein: CASSRGQPGPGQPQHF.

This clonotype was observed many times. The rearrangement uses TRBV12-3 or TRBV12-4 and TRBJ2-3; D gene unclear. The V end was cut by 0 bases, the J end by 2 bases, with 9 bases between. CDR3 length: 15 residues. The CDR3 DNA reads TGTGCCAGCAGTTTAGCCGACCATTCCACAGATACGCAGTATTTT. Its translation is CASSLADHSTDTQYF.